Listed below are T cell receptor beta chains from one sample, sequenced in a study of blood T cells in healthy people across ages. TCRdb re-analysed the 5' RACE reads in MiXCR, keeping a single row per CDR3 protein. The sample has 600,000 to 900,000 distinct CDR3 sequences; roughly 26% are singletons. The data also belong to a second study, concerning T cells of mothers and their children.

Specimen: blood. The source of these receptors is a boy aged 5-17 years in good health. The CDR3 runs from the conserved cysteine through the conserved F or W. The order of the fields is V gene, J gene, D gene, clone size, CDR3 protein, CDR3 DNA. D genes are given only for firm matches. Clone size appears in some rows only: once, few, many, or a class for an expanded clone.

V gene: TRBV5-4
J gene: TRBJ2-6
D gene: TRBD2
clone size: -
CDR3 protein: CAGTGGSGADVLTF
CDR3 DNA: TGTGCCGGCACCGGGGGGTCTGGGGCCGACGTCCTGACTTTC

V gene: TRBV3-1
J gene: TRBJ1-6
D gene: -
clone size: once
CDR3 protein: CASSQVGWEESPLHF
CDR3 DNA: TGTGCCAGCAGCCAAGTCGGATGGGAGGAGTCACCCCTCCACTTT

V gene: TRBV4-1
J gene: TRBJ2-1
D gene: -
clone size: -
CDR3 protein: CASSQVDYSYNEQFF
CDR3 DNA: TGCGCCAGCAGCCAAGTGGACTATTCCTACAATGAGCAGTTCTTC

V gene: TRBV5-5
J gene: TRBJ2-4
D gene: -
clone size: few
CDR3 protein: CASSQWGTAKNIQYF
CDR3 DNA: TGTGCCAGCAGTCAGTGGGGGACGGCTAAAAACATTCAGTACTTC

V gene: TRBV5-4
J gene: TRBJ2-1
D gene: TRBD1
clone size: few
CDR3 protein: CASSPTGDNEQFF
CDR3 DNA: TGTGCCAGCAGCCCCACAGGGGATAATGAGCAGTTCTTC

V gene: TRBV12-3/TRBV12-4
J gene: TRBJ1-1
D gene: -
clone size: many
CDR3 protein: CASSLGTEAFF
CDR3 DNA: TGTGCCAGCAGTTTAGGTACTGAAGCTTTCTTT

V gene: TRBV5-1
J gene: TRBJ2-7
D gene: -
clone size: -
CDR3 protein: CASSVLGASDYEQYF
CDR3 DNA: TGCGCCAGCAGCGTCCTCGGGGCATCGGACTACGAGCAGTACTTC

V gene: TRBV7-3
J gene: TRBJ2-5
D gene: TRBD2
clone size: -
CDR3 protein: CASSLSGGVGETQYF
CDR3 DNA: TGTGCCAGCAGCTTAAGCGGGGGGGTCGGAGAGACCCAGTACTTC

V gene: TRBV20-1
J gene: TRBJ1-2
D gene: TRBD1
clone size: many
CDR3 protein: CSAGRQGATNYGYTF
CDR3 DNA: TGCAGTGCTGGGAGACAGGGGGCAACTAACTATGGCTACACCTTC

V gene: TRBV4-1
J gene: TRBJ1-6
D gene: TRBD1
clone size: -
CDR3 protein: CASSGVGTGGNSPLHF
CDR3 DNA: TGCGCCAGCAGCGGGGTGGGGACAGGGGGCAATTCACCCCTCCACTTT

V gene: TRBV6-1
J gene: TRBJ2-1
D gene: -
clone size: few
CDR3 protein: CASSSPGQLPYNEQFF
CDR3 DNA: TGTGCCAGCAGTAGTCCGGGACAATTGCCCTACAATGAGCAGTTCTTC

V gene: TRBV18
J gene: TRBJ2-7
D gene: -
clone size: -
CDR3 protein: CASSPRPDQQYF
CDR3 DNA: TGTGCCAGCTCACCACGGCCAGATCAGCAGTACTTC

V gene: TRBV20-1
J gene: TRBJ2-5
D gene: TRBD2
clone size: few
CDR3 protein: CSASTQLAGGGETQYF
CDR3 DNA: TGCAGTGCTTCGACACAACTAGCGGGGGGCGGGGAGACCCAGTACTTC

V gene: TRBV10-3
J gene: TRBJ2-7
D gene: -
clone size: -
CDR3 protein: CAIRDGSYEQYF
CDR3 DNA: TGTGCCATCCGTGACGGCTCCTACGAGCAGTACTTC

V gene: TRBV29-1
J gene: TRBJ1-5
D gene: TRBD1
clone size: once
CDR3 protein: CSVPRQGDSNQPQHF
CDR3 DNA: TGCAGCGTCCCGAGACAGGGGGATAGCAATCAGCCCCAGCATTTT

V gene: TRBV6-1
J gene: TRBJ2-1
D gene: -
clone size: few
CDR3 protein: CASSEGSGPKRDEQFF
CDR3 DNA: TGTGCCAGCAGTGAAGGAAGCGGCCCAAAGCGGGATGAGCAGTTCTTC

V gene: TRBV5-1
J gene: TRBJ2-5
D gene: TRBD1
clone size: -
CDR3 protein: CASSIQGADETQYF
CDR3 DNA: TGCGCCAGCAGCATTCAGGGGGCGGACGAGACCCAGTACTTC

V gene: TRBV28
J gene: TRBJ1-4
D gene: -
clone size: once
CDR3 protein: CASSLRGDMEGEKLFF
CDR3 DNA: TGTGCCAGCAGTTTAAGGGGGGACATGGAAGGCGAAAAACTGTTTTTT

V gene: TRBV5-5
J gene: TRBJ2-7
D gene: -
clone size: few
CDR3 protein: CASSPGRTHEQYF
CDR3 DNA: TGTGCCAGCAGCCCGGGCCGGACCCACGAGCAGTACTTC

V gene: TRBV2
J gene: TRBJ1-6
D gene: -
clone size: few
CDR3 protein: CASMGNSPLHF
CDR3 DNA: TGTGCCAGCATGGGTAATTCACCCCTCCACTTT

V gene: TRBV5-1
J gene: TRBJ2-1
D gene: -
clone size: -
CDR3 protein: CASRTAALSYNEQFF
CDR3 DNA: TGCGCCAGCAGGACAGCGGCACTCTCCTACAATGAGCAGTTCTTC

V gene: TRBV7-9
J gene: TRBJ2-7
D gene: TRBD2
clone size: few
CDR3 protein: CASSFPSAGGRYGYEQYF
CDR3 DNA: TGTGCCAGCAGCTTCCCATCAGCGGGGGGGCGGTACGGCTACGAGCAGTACTTC

V gene: TRBV7-3
J gene: TRBJ2-5
D gene: -
clone size: few
CDR3 protein: CASSRGTPETQYF
CDR3 DNA: TGTGCCAGCAGCAGGGGGACCCCGGAGACCCAGTACTTC

V gene: TRBV12-3/TRBV12-4
J gene: TRBJ2-7
D gene: -
clone size: few
CDR3 protein: CASSIDYEQYF
CDR3 DNA: TGTGCCAGCAGCATTGACTACGAGCAGTACTTC

V gene: TRBV27
J gene: TRBJ1-6
D gene: TRBD1
clone size: few
CDR3 protein: CASERRALRGEYNSPLHF
CDR3 DNA: TGTGCCAGCGAGAGGCGAGCCCTCAGGGGGGAGTATAATTCACCCCTCCACTTT

V gene: TRBV2
J gene: TRBJ1-4
D gene: -
clone size: -
CDR3 protein: CASSEELGTASGRLFF
CDR3 DNA: TGTGCCAGCAGTGAGGAACTCGGGACGGCCTCAGGTAGACTGTTTTTT

V gene: TRBV12-3/TRBV12-4
J gene: TRBJ2-7
D gene: TRBD1
clone size: few
CDR3 protein: CASSPGTGFNEQYF
CDR3 DNA: TGTGCCAGCAGTCCCGGGACAGGGTTTAACGAGCAGTACTTC

V gene: TRBV4-1
J gene: TRBJ1-5
D gene: TRBD1
clone size: few
CDR3 protein: CASSQRQGSSQPQHF
CDR3 DNA: TGCGCCAGCAGCCAGCGACAGGGATCTAGTCAGCCCCAGCATTTT

V gene: TRBV7-7
J gene: TRBJ2-7
D gene: TRBD1
clone size: few
CDR3 protein: CASSLNRGSGEQYF
CDR3 DNA: TGTGCTAGCAGCTTAAACAGGGGCTCGGGCGAGCAGTACTTC

V gene: TRBV20-1
J gene: TRBJ2-7
D gene: TRBD2
clone size: -
CDR3 protein: CSARTSGVTYEQYF
CDR3 DNA: TGCAGTGCCAGGACTAGCGGGGTAACCTACGAGCAGTACTTC

V gene: TRBV5-1
J gene: TRBJ2-3
D gene: TRBD1
clone size: once
CDR3 protein: CDSSSLQGTEDTQYF
CDR3 DNA: TGCGACAGCAGCTCCTTACAGGGGACAGAAGATACGCAGTATTTT

V gene: TRBV4-1
J gene: TRBJ1-1
D gene: -
clone size: -
CDR3 protein: CASSPVGGEAFF
CDR3 DNA: TGCGCCAGCAGCCCCGTCGGGGGCGAAGCTTTCTTT

V gene: TRBV28
J gene: TRBJ2-4
D gene: -
clone size: -
CDR3 protein: CASWGNLSPNIQYF
CDR3 DNA: TGTGCCAGCTGGGGGAACCTAAGCCCAAACATTCAGTACTTC

V gene: TRBV5-1
J gene: TRBJ2-3
D gene: -
clone size: many
CDR3 protein: CASSLVPGDTQYF
CDR3 DNA: TGCGCCAGCAGCTTGGTTCCGGGAGATACGCAGTATTTT

V gene: TRBV2
J gene: TRBJ2-5
D gene: TRBD2
clone size: few
CDR3 protein: CASSKVTSGQETQYF
CDR3 DNA: TGTGCCAGCAGTAAAGTGACTAGCGGGCAAGAGACCCAGTACTTC

V gene: TRBV6-1
J gene: TRBJ2-5
D gene: -
clone size: -
CDR3 protein: CASSGRPSQETQYF
CDR3 DNA: TGTGCCAGCAGTGGGAGACCGAGCCAAGAGACCCAGTACTTC

V gene: TRBV9
J gene: TRBJ2-1
D gene: -
clone size: many
CDR3 protein: CASSVDGEQFF
CDR3 DNA: TGTGCCAGCAGCGTAGACGGTGAGCAGTTCTTC

V gene: TRBV9
J gene: TRBJ2-7
D gene: -
clone size: -
CDR3 protein: CASSSGGVPYEQYF
CDR3 DNA: TGTGCCAGCAGCAGCGGCGGGGTCCCCTACGAGCAGTACTTC

V gene: TRBV18
J gene: TRBJ2-1
D gene: -
clone size: -
CDR3 protein: CASSLTRAYNEQFF
CDR3 DNA: TGTGCCAGCTCACTGACTCGCGCCTACAATGAGCAGTTCTTC

V gene: TRBV10-3
J gene: TRBJ2-7
D gene: TRBD1
clone size: -
CDR3 protein: CAISGPGQGSQEQYF
CDR3 DNA: TGTGCCATCAGTGGACCGGGACAGGGGTCTCAGGAGCAGTACTTC

V gene: TRBV5-1
J gene: TRBJ2-5
D gene: TRBD1
clone size: many
CDR3 protein: CASSLDRGLETQYF
CDR3 DNA: TGTGCCAGCAGCTTAGATAGGGGGCTCGAGACCCAGTACTTC

V gene: TRBV7-7
J gene: TRBJ2-5
D gene: -
clone size: -
CDR3 protein: CASSLGRDGEETQYF
CDR3 DNA: TGTGCTAGCAGCTTAGGACGGGACGGGGAAGAGACCCAGTACTTC

V gene: TRBV7-8
J gene: TRBJ1-1
D gene: -
clone size: few
CDR3 protein: CASSLDRHQGLNTEAFF
CDR3 DNA: TGTGCCAGCAGCTTAGACAGGCACCAAGGTCTGAACACTGAAGCTTTCTTT

V gene: TRBV28
J gene: TRBJ2-5
D gene: -
clone size: -
CDR3 protein: CASSLYGIGETQYF
CDR3 DNA: TGTGCCAGCAGTTTATACGGGATTGGAGAGACCCAGTACTTC

V gene: TRBV19
J gene: TRBJ1-1
D gene: -
clone size: -
CDR3 protein: CASRPTADNTEAFF
CDR3 DNA: TGTGCCAGTAGGCCGACAGCGGACAACACTGAAGCTTTCTTT

V gene: TRBV6-5
J gene: TRBJ2-5
D gene: -
clone size: once
CDR3 protein: CASSYTWGQGETQYF
CDR3 DNA: TGTGCCAGCAGTTACACCTGGGGCCAGGGGGAGACCCAGTACTTC

V gene: TRBV5-1
J gene: TRBJ1-2
D gene: TRBD1
clone size: -
CDR3 protein: CASWDRGNYGYTF
CDR3 DNA: TGCGCCAGCTGGGACAGGGGTAACTATGGCTACACCTTC